The entry below describes one T cell receptor (beta chain). Antigen unknown. CDR3 length: 15 amino acids. Germline-derived CDR1 and CDR2 are MNHEY and SVGEGT. Trimming stripped 6 bases from V and 0 bases from J, with 12 bases between. This sample was taken from a study of T cell repertoires in cytomegalovirus infection. Study overall: Both a matching HLA type and CMV infection were indicated by public TCR beta signatures. Study-wide results and limits: The response measured ex vivo was dominated by TCR beta clonotypes (HLA-C-restricted and CMV-specific). Frequencies of public TCR beta families were cumulated, and this identified carriers of CMV plus the relevant HLA.

TCRdb used MiXCR to reprocess the reads, holding one entry per CDR3 protein. This table holds around 550,000 distinct CDR3 sequences, around 27% found once. Sequencing used PBMCs. The chain recombines TRBV6-2 or TRBV6-3 with TRBJ2-1, with TRBD1 as a possible D gene (6 bases). The sequence derives from a human donor in good health (CMV status not recorded). Some clones in this sample may be carry-over from other donors' samples. The CDR3: CASRKQGSSYNEQFF. DNA for the CDR3: TGTGCCAGCAGAAAACAGGGTAGCTCCTACAATGAGCAGTTCTTC.